These T cell receptor beta chains were read from a single sample in a study of T cell changes during pregnancy in multiple sclerosis. Profiled with immunoSEQ multiplex PCR; TCRdb holds only in-frame clones, not every one. The sample yields some 50,000 clones, roughly 90% seen once. Sample: peripheral blood, taken in the first trimester of pregnancy. These receptors came from a female donor in good health, enrolled as a control in a pregnancy study. Each CDR3 is given with its conserved first and last residue. Fields, in order: J gene, CDR3 length, V gene, D gene, clone size, CDR3 DNA, CDR3 protein. The D gene is left open where the match is weak. Expanded clones get a size class; other rows say once, few or many, or leave the size out.

TRBJ2-2,15,TRBV6-1,TRBD2,.,TGTGCCAGCCTCGGGCTAGCGGCGAACACCGGGGAGCTGTTTTTT,CASLGLAANTGELFF
TRBJ2-1,13,TRBV10-3,.,.,TGTGCCATCAGGCCACCTAGTAACAATGAGCAGTTCTTC,CAIRPPSNNEQFF
TRBJ2-3,16,TRBV7-9,TRBD2,.,TGTGCCAGCAGCACTTACGACCTAGCGGGCACAGATACGCAGTATTTT,CASSTYDLAGTDTQYF
TRBJ2-7,14,TRBV7-2,TRBD2,once,TGTGCCAGCAGCCATGGGACTAGCGGGGGCGAGCAGTACTTC,CASSHGTSGGEQYF
TRBJ2-5,12,TRBV10-3,.,.,TGTGCCATCAGTGACTCGCGGGGGACCCAGTACTTC,CAISDSRGTQYF
TRBJ2-7,16,TRBV5-6,.,.,TGTGCCAGCAGCTTGGGGCGAAGTTGGGGCTACTACGAGCAGTACTTC,CASSLGRSWGYYEQYF
TRBJ2-7,14,TRBV5-6,TRBD1,.,TGTGCCAGCAGCTTGGTGGGACAGGGCTACGAGCAGTACTTC,CASSLVGQGYEQYF
TRBJ2-5,15,TRBV9,TRBD2,.,TGTGCCAGCAGCGGCGGGACTAGCGTACAAGAGACCCAGTACTTC,CASSGGTSVQETQYF
TRBJ1-3,16,TRBV6-1,TRBD1,.,TGTGCCAGCAGTGAAACAGGGGGCAGCGGTGGAAACACCATATATTTT,CASSETGGSGGNTIYF
TRBJ1-5,14,TRBV7-8,TRBD1,.,TGTGCCAGCCTCGGGAATCAGGGGGATCAGCCCCAGCATTTT,CASLGNQGDQPQHF
TRBJ2-3,17,TRBV19,TRBD2,.,TGTGCCAGTAGTATCTTCGGGACTAGCGGGAGTGCAGATACGCAGTATTTT,CASSIFGTSGSADTQYF
TRBJ1-4,15,TRBV7-2,.,once,TGTGCCAGCAGCCCGAGGGCGACACCGAATGAAAAACTGTTTTTT,CASSPRATPNEKLFF
TRBJ1-4,15,TRBV6-5,.,.,TGTGCCAGCAGTTACTCTCAGGGCACTAATGAAAAACTGTTTTTT,CASSYSQGTNEKLFF
TRBJ2-1,16,TRBV7-2,TRBD2,.,TGTGCCAGCAGCTTACGGGCGGGGGGGCTTCAGCTGGAGCAGTTCTTC,CASSLRAGGLQLEQFF
TRBJ1-3,14,TRBV15,.,.,TGTGCCACCAGCAGTAGTTTCTCTGGAAACACCATATATTTT,CATSSSFSGNTIYF
TRBJ2-1,14,TRBV29-1,.,once,TGCAGCGTTTCCCCGACTAGCTCCTACAATGAGCAGTTCTTC,CSVSPTSSYNEQFF
TRBJ1-1,13,TRBV27,.,few,TGTGCCAGCAGTTTAAGTGGGGGGACTGAAGCTTTCTTT,CASSLSGGTEAFF
TRBJ2-1,14,TRBV9,TRBD2,.,TGTGCCAGCAGCGTAAGCTCAGCGGGAGATGAGCAGTTCTTC,CASSVSSAGDEQFF
TRBJ1-3,15,TRBV5-1,TRBD1,.,TGCGCCAGCAGCCCAACAGGGGGCACGGGAAACACCATATATTTT,CASSPTGGTGNTIYF
TRBJ1-2,14,TRBV5-1,.,.,TGCGCCAGCGGCGACGGGGGGGCGGCAACGGGCTACACCTTC,CASGDGGAATGYTF
TRBJ2-3,15,TRBV10-3,TRBD2,.,TGTGCCATCAGTGAGCCGGGACTAGCGACAGATACGCAGTATTTT,CAISEPGLATDTQYF
TRBJ2-5,14,TRBV6-1,.,once,TGTGCCAGCAGTGTCGGACTCCCGGGGGAGACCCAGTACTTC,CASSVGLPGETQYF
TRBJ2-2,14,TRBV28,.,.,TGTGCCAGCAGCCCTTCCAGGGCCACCGGGGAGCTGTTTTTT,CASSPSRATGELFF
TRBJ1-2,19,TRBV7-8,.,.,TGTGCCAGCACCCCTTTTACCCCCGGGACACCCGATAGAATCGGGGGCTACACCTTC,CASTPFTPGTPDRIGGYTF
TRBJ1-1,11,TRBV5-8,.,.,TGTGCCAGCAGCGTGGGGCCTGAAGCTTTCTTT,CASSVGPEAFF
TRBJ2-1,15,TRBV11-1,.,.,TGTGCCAGCAGCCACGCCCTGCGGTTCTACAATGAGCAGTTCTTC,CASSHALRFYNEQFF
TRBJ2-1,17,TRBV5-1,TRBD2,.,TGCGCCAGCACCGGGACTAGCGGGACCCTCTCCTACAATGAGCAGTTCTTC,CASTGTSGTLSYNEQFF
TRBJ1-2,13,TRBV15,TRBD1,.,TGTGCCACCAGCAGGGGGACAGACCATGGCTACACCTTC,CATSRGTDHGYTF
TRBJ2-4,15,TRBV15,.,.,TGTGCCACCCCTACGCTCCGACTAGCCAAAAACATTCAGTACTTC,CATPTLRLAKNIQYF
TRBJ2-2,15,TRBV15,.,.,TGTGCCACCAGCGGGGCAGGGACGAACACCGGGGAGCTGTTTTTT,CATSGAGTNTGELFF
TRBJ2-5,15,TRBV11-2,TRBD2,.,TGTGCCAGCAGCTTCCGGGGGGAGTACCAAGAGACCCAGTACTTC,CASSFRGEYQETQYF
TRBJ2-2,18,TRBV19,TRBD2,.,TGTGCCAGTAGTCCTCCCCACGGGGGACTAGCAAACACCGGGGAGCTGTTTTTT,CASSPPHGGLANTGELFF
TRBJ1-4,13,TRBV6-6,TRBD1,.,TGTGCCAGCAGTTACGGGACAGGCGAAAAACTGTTTTTT,CASSYGTGEKLFF
TRBJ1-4,16,TRBV7-9,.,.,TGTGCCAGCAGCTTAGAGGGGGGGCAGGCTAATGAAAAACTGTTTTTT,CASSLEGGQANEKLFF
TRBJ1-2,14,TRBV6-1,.,.,TGTGCCAGCAGTGAACGAATGCTCCGGGATGGCTACACCTTC,CASSERMLRDGYTF
TRBJ2-3,14,TRBV6-1,.,.,TGTGCCAGCAGCTTGGCAGGGTCCACAGATACGCAGTATTTT,CASSLAGSTDTQYF
TRBJ1-1,15,TRBV2,.,once,TGTGCCAGCAGGCCTACAGGGATTGGGTACACTGAAGCTTTCTTT,CASRPTGIGYTEAFF
TRBJ2-1,15,TRBV11-1,TRBD2,.,TGTGCCAGCAGCCGACTAGCGAACACCTACAATGAGCAGTTCTTC,CASSRLANTYNEQFF
TRBJ2-7,12,TRBV14,.,.,TGTGCCAGCAGCCAAGTCTTGTACGAGCAGTACTTC,CASSQVLYEQYF
TRBJ2-1,12,TRBV11-2,.,.,TGTGCCAGCAGCTTTTCAGGGTACCAGCAGTTCTTC,CASSFSGYQQFF